The rows below give T cell receptor beta chains drawn from one sample of a study of T cell responses to AZD1222 COVID-19 vaccine. Profiling relied on immunoSEQ multiplex PCR, and the TCRdb table lists in-frame clones only, not all of them. The repertoire includes around 130,000 clones, around 91% of them detected once, and around 4.7% sits in the top ten. Material: peripheral blood, obtained on day 0 of AZD1222 vaccination. Receptors originate from an adult in good health. The conserved cysteine and the conserved F or W are not part of the CDR3 here. Fields, in order: CDR3 protein, J gene, V gene, D gene, CDR3 length. A D gene is named only where the DNA matches it firmly.

SAVTGEKLF,TRBJ1-4,TRBV20-1,-,9
ASSDELAGARFNEQF,TRBJ2-1,TRBV5-5,TRBD2,15
ASSESRTVANYGYT,TRBJ1-2,TRBV25-1,-,14
ASSYSWGQEAF,TRBJ1-1,TRBV6-5,TRBD1,11
ASSPFRTEQF,TRBJ2-1,TRBV28,-,10
SASPLLRSYNEQF,TRBJ2-1,TRBV20-1,-,13
ASSQESLAGAPGDTDTQY,TRBJ2-3,TRBV3-1/TRBV3-2,TRBD2,18
ASSAETGVTTEAF,TRBJ1-1,TRBV9,TRBD1,13
ASNHFTDTQY,TRBJ2-3,TRBV5-1,-,10
ASSPLAGVSYEQY,TRBJ2-7,TRBV5-1,TRBD2,13
ASSYIVLDSPREQY,TRBJ2-7,TRBV6-5,-,14
ASSQSTGEKLF,TRBJ1-4,TRBV4-1,-,11
ASSFDRGAKTQY,TRBJ2-5,TRBV5-6,TRBD1,12
ASSPSDKNYGYT,TRBJ1-2,TRBV4-1,-,12
ASRAQGRDEQF,TRBJ2-1,TRBV10-2,TRBD1,11
ASSRGTAYEQY,TRBJ2-7,TRBV7-9,-,11
AWSYPGQPDTQY,TRBJ2-3,TRBV30,-,12
ASSWQTGPNEKLF,TRBJ1-4,TRBV6-5,-,13
ASRGQGLNTEAF,TRBJ1-1,TRBV3-1/TRBV3-2,TRBD1,12
ASSIPGAPMNTEAF,TRBJ1-1,TRBV19,-,14
ATSSPYAGESYNEQF,TRBJ2-1,TRBV15,-,15
ASSPNGGGQIETQY,TRBJ2-5,TRBV5-1,-,14
STAGTGGTEAF,TRBJ1-1,TRBV29-1,TRBD1,11
ASSSDRPNQPQH,TRBJ1-5,TRBV27,TRBD1,12
ASSQPSYNTEAF,TRBJ1-1,TRBV3-1/TRBV3-2,-,12
ASSQNYGYT,TRBJ1-2,TRBV28,-,9
ASSLTSGRSSYNEQF,TRBJ2-1,TRBV27,TRBD2,15
ASSIDSNYGYT,TRBJ1-2,TRBV3-1/TRBV3-2,-,11
ASSPTDIYGYT,TRBJ1-2,TRBV2,-,11
ASSLRSWGSDQPQH,TRBJ1-5,TRBV28,-,14
ASSEGLAVGGSQF,TRBJ2-1,TRBV10-1,TRBD2,13
ASRWRDRGSGANVLT,TRBJ2-6,TRBV2,TRBD1,15
ASSRGVEGSYNEQF,TRBJ2-1,TRBV18,-,14
ASSLDRSRGRWAEAF,TRBJ1-1,TRBV5-8,-,15
ASSLAPAGLAGALMSTDTQY,TRBJ2-3,TRBV27,TRBD2,20
ASSLEQGNSPLH,TRBJ1-6,TRBV5-4,-,12
ASSLYRDGYT,TRBJ1-2,TRBV12-3/TRBV12-4,-,10
ASSLGHTNEKLF,TRBJ1-4,TRBV5-1,-,12
ASSLLGRQDRGGNTIY,TRBJ1-3,TRBV5-6,TRBD1,16
ASSYRFGFSSGNTIY,TRBJ1-3,TRBV5-6,-,15
ASSLGQVIEGNTIY,TRBJ1-3,TRBV28,-,14
ASSRTGQDGYT,TRBJ1-2,TRBV18,TRBD1,11
ASSAGQGSSYEQY,TRBJ2-7,TRBV7-6,TRBD1,13
ASSDLAYQETQY,TRBJ2-5,TRBV2,-,12